One TCR beta chain is described in this entry. No cognate antigen has been identified for it. Base qualities are not provided; no much larger clone lies one nucleotide away. Using the deep immunoSEQ assay, multiplex PCR amplified TCR CDR3 regions from genomic DNA. For each cell subset, the extracted genomic DNA was distributed evenly across all wells of several immunoSEQ 96-well plates, and each plate served as one replicate. For sorted subsets, each replicate PCR was loaded with 150 to 250 ng genomic DNA, equivalent to approximately 33,000 T cell genomes. Purified libraries were quantified with a Qubit 3.0 fluorometer, sized on a Bioanalyzer 2100, and re-quantified with the KAPA Library Quantification kit. A separate single-read 150-cycle Illumina NextSeq 550 flow cell was used to sequence each immunoSEQ 96-well plate. The authors' analysis ran thus. Because the immunoSEQ output held only junctional sequences and lacked quality scores, the filtering could not match the filtering applied to full-length reads. Sequences were annotated with PyIR, a Python wrapper for IgBLAST v1.9, and V/J genes and CDR3 were assigned using IMGT germline references. Any read was removed if the V/J assignment was weak (E-value above 1e-6), the CDR3 was missing, or the read contained stop codons, out-of-frame junctions, or ambiguous translated residues. V3J clonotypes were defined by identical inferred V gene, J gene, and CDR3 amino acid sequence. The percentage overlap between two repertoires was calculated by dividing the number of shared unique clonotypes by the size of the smaller repertoire. Richness of each repertoire was evaluated using RTK rarefaction, the Chao1 estimator, and Recon v2.1 estimates of unobserved clonotypes. Generation probabilities were computed with OLGA for all TCRbeta clonotypes obtained by the gDNA method from a few donors. As stored in TCRdb, this immuneACCESS dataset retains in-frame rearrangements with V and J assigned. A fraction of the clones does not appear; measured against another copy, unresolved V genes explain less than half of the discrepancy, and the remainder lacks a known reason. V, J and clone size are those of that table, while D and trimming were read from the DNA. This sample lists some 790,000 clones; just under 75% were detected once. The ten largest make up approximately 2% of the sample.

Donors were healthy HIV-negative adults with no recently reported acute infections or vaccinations. Every donor was a Caucasian adult living in Nashville, Tennessee, USA. CD4+ T cells were enriched by magnetic negative selection; naive cells were then positively selected on CD45RA, and the negative fraction formed the memory subset. Blood was obtained by leukapheresis, after which PBMCs were separated by Ficoll-Histopaque density gradient centrifugation and cryopreserved in liquid nitrogen vapor phase. Analytical flow cytometry was used to check the purity and quantity of every magnetically sorted T cell population. Genomic DNA was isolated from each sorted fraction and quantified by UV absorbance on a Nanodrop 2000c. CDR1 and CDR2 are read off the germline V gene as SGHVS and FQNEAQ. V is cut back by 4 bases and J by 5 bases, with 4 bases in the junction unmatched. From its cysteine to its phenylalanine, the CDR3 spans 14 amino acids. Left in the record is the CDR3 DNA by itself, 42 bases read in frame from the first base.

This specimen comes from a study of shared clonotypes between healthy human individuals (dated by TCRdb to the early 2020s). In the study overall: The cohort comprised a couple of women and a few men aged 18 to 49 years. Each donor's leukapheresis produced roughly between roughly 0.94 and 9.5 billion PBMCs. For each donor, three plates each were used for CD4 naive and CD4 memory, two plates were used for CD8 naive, and one plate was used for CD8 memory. Libraries were prepared and TCR repertoires were sequenced by different laboratories using diverse techniques, in order to increase sequencing depth and limit assay-specific biases. The study deeply sequenced blood TCR repertoires of five healthy adults to estimate repertoire size and the extent of clonotype sharing between individuals. The investigation overall reported the following: Estimated clonotype richness was generally larger for naive than for memory subsets. Sampling was limited to blood, and TCR repertoires in tissue likely differ from TCR repertoires in blood. Rarefaction of sorted-subset datasets indicated incomplete sequencing despite the large sequencing depth. Sharing across several donors was observed for around 4.8% of naive CD4, less than 4% of naive CD8, over 2% of memory CD4, and roughly 0.4% of memory CD8 clonotypes. Because the study included only a small number of donors, the genetic and exposure-history diversity represented was limited. Compared with non-shared clonotypes, clonotypes shared by all four sorted-subset donors had higher generation probabilities. Pairwise subsampling indicated that sequencing depth was expected to affect the degree of clonotype sharing among donors.

Sequencing was done on a sample of memory CD4+ T cells sorted from blood. The cell subset or site label, as the study defines it: CD45RA-negative fraction. This sequence was found in a woman in her twenties or thirties in good health. The chain was built from TRBV7-8 and TRBJ2-5; 10 central bases correspond to TRBD1. The DNA sequence is as follows: TGTGCCAGCAGCTCCGTGGACAGGGGGGAGACCCAGTACTTC. Translation gives CASSSVDRGETQYF. The variable domain in full, with residues beyond the CDR3 obtained from the reference TRBV7-8 and TRBJ2-5 genes, is GAGVSQSPRYKVAKRGQDVALRCDPISGHVSLFWYQQALGQGPEFLTYFQNEAQLDKSGLPSDRFFAERPEGSVSTLKIQRTQQEDSAVYLCASSSVDRGETQYFGPGTRLLVL.